These 3 T cell receptor beta chains originate from one sample sequenced in a study of blood T cell repertoires in COVID-19. Assay: immunoSEQ multiplex PCR; the TCRdb copy retains only in-frame clones and omits some. The table has a few hundred thousand clones, about 90% seen once; the top ten hold 0.6% to 0.7%. Sequenced input: PBMCs or T cells enriched from blood (not recorded which). These receptors came from a man younger than 30 who had recovered from COVID-19.

The rearrangement links TRBV3-1 (or the pseudogene TRBV3-2) to TRBJ2-7; TRBD2 might be the D (6 bases). The V gene lost 0 bases and the J gene lost 3 bases, with 12 bases spanning the gap. Germline V lookup: CDR1 LGHDT, CDR2 YNNKEL (reference sequence). The length of the CDR3 is 15 residues. CDR3 coding DNA: TGTGCCAGCAGCCAAGAACTAGCTGGAGTCTACGAGCAGTACTTC. Encoded protein: CASSQELAGVYEQYF.

The rearrangement links TRBV16 to TRBJ2-7; 8 bases fit TRBD1. Trimming took 1 base from V and 5 from J; bases not matched to a gene: 7. The CDR3 has 15 residues. CDR1 KGHSY and CDR2 FQNENV come from the germline V gene. Here the CDR3 reads CASSQLGQGRNEQYF. Written as DNA, the CDR3 is TGTGCCAGCAGCCAATTAGGACAGGGCAGGAACGAGCAGTACTTC.

The chain joins TRBV15 to TRBJ2-7; 9 positions match TRBD1. Germline V gives CDR1 LNHNV, CDR2 YYDKDF (reference sequence). The CDR3 is 11 amino acids. Trimming cost V 3 bases and J 9 bases; bases outside gene matches: 0. CDR3 protein: CATSRGQGQYF. The CDR3 DNA follows: TGTGCCACCAGCAGGGGACAGGGGCAGTACTTC. Supplemented by reference TRBV15 and TRBJ2-7, the full variable domain reads DAMVIQNPRYQVTQFGKPVTLSCSQTLNHNVMYWYQQKSSQAPKLLFHYYDKDFNNEADTPDNFQSRRPNTSFCFLDIRSPGLGDTAMYLCATSRGQGQYFGPGTRLTVT.